These T cell receptor beta chains were read from a single sample in a study of blood T cell repertoires in COVID-19. Here immunoSEQ multiplex PCR was the method, and the copy in TCRdb shows in-frame clones only, minus some. The sample lists more than 110,000 clones, around nine tenths seen once, with more than 3.5% in the top ten. What was sequenced was peripheral blood. These receptors were obtained from a woman in her forties with acute or convalescent COVID-19. CDR3s include the opening cysteine and the closing phenylalanine or tryptophan.

>TRBV3-1/TRBV3-2|TRBJ1-4
CASSQVGVDEKLFF
>TRBV28|TRBJ1-1
CASSFETANTEAFF
>TRBV5-6|TRBJ1-2
CASSPHEGGRITGGYTF
>TRBV18|TRBJ1-3
CASSPGRQMETTIYF
>TRBV28|TRBJ1-5
CASSFPDSLNQPQHF
>TRBV15|TRBJ2-7
CATSEVGDEQYF
>TRBV29-1|TRBJ1-2
CSVEGGYYGYTF
>TRBV5-1|TRBJ2-5
CASSPGGQGRETQYF
>TRBV7-9|TRBJ2-5
CASSRGAQETQYF
>TRBV27|TRBJ1-5
CASSSGMSGGNQPQHF
>TRBV6-5|TRBJ1-2
CASKDSYYGYTF
>TRBV9|TRBJ2-7
CASSVGGGFYEQYF
>TRBV7-2|TRBJ2-7
CASSFGGASYEQYF
>TRBV18|TRBJ1-1
CASSPGLNTEAFF
>TRBV12-3/TRBV12-4|TRBJ1-1
CASSYSQNTEAFF
>TRBV7-8|TRBJ2-2
CASSLVRVPNTGELFF
>TRBV28|TRBJ2-7
CASSSGQGYEQYF
>TRBV5-6|TRBJ1-6
CASSFNAAQALHF
>TRBV5-6|TRBJ2-3
CASSLTSGSTDTQYF
>TRBV11-2|TRBJ2-5
CASSFVQQETQYF
>TRBV5-1|TRBJ2-1
CASSLALAGQNEQFF
>TRBV19|TRBJ2-2
CASRASGLKRNTGELFF
>TRBV6-2/TRBV6-3|TRBJ1-6
CASSSGQYNSPLHF
>TRBV19|TRBJ1-5
CASSGGPGTGEQPQHF
>TRBV3-1/TRBV3-2|TRBJ2-7
CASSQGGAYEQYF
>TRBV30|TRBJ1-2
CAWSVLGGGYGYTF
>TRBV7-3|TRBJ1-1
CASSQQGALNTEAFF
>TRBV6-6|TRBJ2-4
CASSYSGTGGNIQYF
>TRBV3-1/TRBV3-2|TRBJ2-3
CASSGLAGDIVIDTQYF
>TRBV10-2|TRBJ1-2
CASRSTGEDGYTF
>TRBV21-1|TRBJ2-2
CASSKGGEQDGELFF
>TRBV3-1/TRBV3-2|TRBJ1-1
CASSQAPRQDRDTEAFF
>TRBV3-1/TRBV3-2|TRBJ2-2
CASSLTGVGELFF
>TRBV4-3|TRBJ2-2
CASSQVEGRATGELFF
>TRBV7-2|TRBJ2-3
CASSLPGTRRGNTDTQYF
>TRBV20-1|TRBJ1-2
CSTLGGYGYTF
>TRBV10-3|TRBJ2-7
CAISDEAGLGEQYF
>TRBV6-2/TRBV6-3|TRBJ2-5
CASSYSLTPWRGGQETQYF
>TRBV7-3|TRBJ2-1
CASSLSRDSYNEQFF
>TRBV6-6|TRBJ2-3
CASSRQGKEADTQYF
>TRBV4-3|TRBJ1-6
CASSQDRRTSYNSPLHF
>TRBV6-2/TRBV6-3|TRBJ2-1
CASSSLAGSYNEQFF
>TRBV11-2|TRBJ1-1
CASSLVGSTQAFF
>TRBV12-3/TRBV12-4|TRBJ2-7
CASSLEGDEQYF
>TRBV23-1|TRBJ1-2
CASSQSSSGRDGYTF
>TRBV7-8|TRBJ1-3
CASSLDTGISGNTIYF
>TRBV29-1|TRBJ1-2
CSVGPGGSYGYTF
>TRBV9|TRBJ2-2
CASSDGGQGTGELFF
>TRBV30|TRBJ2-7
CAWNLAGPSYEQYF
>TRBV11-2|TRBJ1-1
CASSGGQGAEAFF
>TRBV15|TRBJ2-7
CATRPALSGRGWDEQYF
>TRBV2|TRBJ2-3
CASSAWRLEGRATTQYF
>TRBV30|TRBJ2-5
CAWRAEETQYF
>TRBV7-9|TRBJ2-1
CASSFPGTNYNEQFF
>TRBV29-1|TRBJ1-5
CSVGTGSGNQPQHF
>TRBV4-3|TRBJ1-4
CASSQATGGGEKLFF
>TRBV5-1|TRBJ2-1
CASSYLGAGNYNEQFF
>TRBV2|TRBJ2-3
CASSGLANTDTQYF
>TRBV5-1|TRBJ1-5
CASSRGAGDQPQHF